Here is one TCR beta chain with its context. Its antigen remains unknown. These data belong to a study of vaccination and CD4 T cells after COVID-19. General observations from the study: Convalescent patients' clones that were vaccine-specific were spike mono-reactive in 304 of 307 cases.

CD4+ T cells that had been cultured provided DNA sequenced with the Oncomine TCR Beta short-read assay. TCRdb independently ran MiXCR on the PCR reads; one entry per CDR3 protein. The sample yields 20,000 to 25,000 distinct CDR3 sequences, over 40% seen once. The time point denotes: late sampling 161 to 241 days after vaccination in a few convalescent patients. Treatment indicated: approximately nine-day PBMC culture with coronavirus spike peptide pools or control peptides (ViraFEST assay). The V and J ends lost 5 bases and 4 bases respectively, with 14 bases between them. The CDR3 runs 14 residues. From germline, CDR1 is MNHEY and CDR2 SMNVEV (reference sequence).

This rearrangement joins TRBV27 to TRBJ1-1, with unresolved D. Here the sequenced sample was CD4+ T cells from blood, cultured in vitro, taken about 7 months after SARS-CoV-2 vaccination. This clonotype was sampled from a human donor who had recovered from COVID-19. CDR3 DNA: TGTGCCAGCAGTCTCCGGGGTATGGGCACTGAAGCTTTCTTT. Protein: CASSLRGMGTEAFF.